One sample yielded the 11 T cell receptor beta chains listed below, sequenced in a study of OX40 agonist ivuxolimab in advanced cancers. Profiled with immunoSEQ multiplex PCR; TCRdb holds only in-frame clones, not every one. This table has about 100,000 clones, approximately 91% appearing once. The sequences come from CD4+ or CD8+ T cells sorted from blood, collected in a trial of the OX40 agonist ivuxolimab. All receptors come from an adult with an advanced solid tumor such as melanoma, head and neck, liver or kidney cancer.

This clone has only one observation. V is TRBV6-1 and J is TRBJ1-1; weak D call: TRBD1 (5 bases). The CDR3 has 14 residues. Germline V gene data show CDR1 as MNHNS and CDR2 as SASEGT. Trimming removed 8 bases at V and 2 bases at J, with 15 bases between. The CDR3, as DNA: TGTGCCAGCCGCCAAGGGACGGAAAACACTGAAGCTTTCTTT. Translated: CASRQGTENTEAFF.

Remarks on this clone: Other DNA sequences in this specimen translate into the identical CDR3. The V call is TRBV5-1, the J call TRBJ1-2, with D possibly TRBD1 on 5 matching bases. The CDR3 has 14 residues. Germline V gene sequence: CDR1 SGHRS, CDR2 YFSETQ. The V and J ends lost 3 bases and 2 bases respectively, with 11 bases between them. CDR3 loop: CASSSTGTNYGYTF. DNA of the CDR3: TGCGCCAGCAGCTCGACCGGGACCAACTATGGCTACACCTTC.

CDR3 in amino acids: CASSLLAGAAGELFF. The DNA for the CDR3 is TGTGCCAGCAGCCTACTAGCGGGAGCGGCCGGGGAGCTGTTTTTT. This sequence joins TRBV7-9 and TRBJ2-2; 11 bases are shared with TRBD2. The CDR3 is made up of 15 amino acids. The trim removed 5 bases at V and 6 bases at J, leaving 5 bases unmatched. CDR1 is SEHNR, CDR2 FQNEAQ, per germline (reference sequence).

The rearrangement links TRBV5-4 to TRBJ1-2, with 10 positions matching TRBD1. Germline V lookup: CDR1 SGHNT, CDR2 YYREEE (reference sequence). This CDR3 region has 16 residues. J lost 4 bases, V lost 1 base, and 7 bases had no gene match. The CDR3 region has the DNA TGTGCCAGCAGCTTGTTAACGGGACAGGGGACCTATGGCTACACCTTC. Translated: CASSLLTGQGTYGYTF.

CDR3 protein: CASSRTGGGNTIYF. CDR3 bases: TGCGCCAGCAGCCGGACAGGGGGCGGAAACACCATATATTTT. The chain uses TRBV5-1 and TRBJ1-3, with 11 bases identical to TRBD1. CDR3 length equals 14 residues. The germline V gene encodes CDR1 SGHRS and CDR2 YFSETQ. Losses at the gene ends were 4 bases for V and 4 bases for J; bases not matched to a gene: 1.

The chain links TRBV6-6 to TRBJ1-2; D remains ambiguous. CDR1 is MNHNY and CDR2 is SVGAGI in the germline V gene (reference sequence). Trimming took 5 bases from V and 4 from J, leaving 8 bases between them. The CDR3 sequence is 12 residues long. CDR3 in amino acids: CASSNIIYGYTF. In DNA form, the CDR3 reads TGTGCCAGCAGTAACATTATCTATGGCTACACCTTC.

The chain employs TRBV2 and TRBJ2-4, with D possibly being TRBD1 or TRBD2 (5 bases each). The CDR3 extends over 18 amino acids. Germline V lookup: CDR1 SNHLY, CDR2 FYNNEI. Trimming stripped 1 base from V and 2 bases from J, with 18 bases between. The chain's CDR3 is CASSEGRGGNGPKNIQYF. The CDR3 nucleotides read TGTGCCAGCAGTGAAGGTCGTGGGGGTAATGGGCCCAAAAACATTCAGTACTTC. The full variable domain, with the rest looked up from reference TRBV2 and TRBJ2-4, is EPEVTQTPSHQVTQMGQEVILRCVPISNHLYFYWYRQILGQKVEFLVSFYNNEISEKSEIFDDQFSVERPDGSNFTLKIRSTKLEDSAMYFCASSEGRGGNGPKNIQYFGAGTRLSVL.

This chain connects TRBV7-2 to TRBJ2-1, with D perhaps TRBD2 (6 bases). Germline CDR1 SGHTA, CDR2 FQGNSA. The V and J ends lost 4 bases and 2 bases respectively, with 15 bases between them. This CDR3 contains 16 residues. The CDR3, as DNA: TGTGCCAGCAGCTCCCTTGCGGGGTCTACCTACAATGAGCAGTTCTTC. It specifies CASSSLAGSTYNEQFF.

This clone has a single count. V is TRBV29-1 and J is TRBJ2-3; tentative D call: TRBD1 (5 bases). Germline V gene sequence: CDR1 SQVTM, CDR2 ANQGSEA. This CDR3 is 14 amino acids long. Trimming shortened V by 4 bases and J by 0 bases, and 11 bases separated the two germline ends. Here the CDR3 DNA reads TGCAGCGTTGGCGACACAGGAAGCACAGATACGCAGTATTTT. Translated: CSVGDTGSTDTQYF.

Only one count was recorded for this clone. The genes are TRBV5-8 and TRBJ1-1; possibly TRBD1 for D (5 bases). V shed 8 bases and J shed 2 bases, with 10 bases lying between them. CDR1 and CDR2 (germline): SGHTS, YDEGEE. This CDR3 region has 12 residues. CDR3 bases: TGTGCCAGTAACAGGATCAACACTGAAGCTTTCTTT. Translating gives CASNRINTEAFF.

The CDR3 bases are TGTGCCAGTAGTCAAAAAAGGGGGCCCACTGAAGCTTTCTTT. This sequence encodes CASSQKRGPTEAFF. The V gene is TRBV19, the J gene TRBJ1-1; 7 nucleotides line up with TRBD1. The V gene's germline CDR1 is LNHDA and CDR2 SQIVND (reference sequence). The CDR3 contains 14 residues. V shed 5 bases, J shed 4 bases, and the junction held 7 bases outside the gene matches.